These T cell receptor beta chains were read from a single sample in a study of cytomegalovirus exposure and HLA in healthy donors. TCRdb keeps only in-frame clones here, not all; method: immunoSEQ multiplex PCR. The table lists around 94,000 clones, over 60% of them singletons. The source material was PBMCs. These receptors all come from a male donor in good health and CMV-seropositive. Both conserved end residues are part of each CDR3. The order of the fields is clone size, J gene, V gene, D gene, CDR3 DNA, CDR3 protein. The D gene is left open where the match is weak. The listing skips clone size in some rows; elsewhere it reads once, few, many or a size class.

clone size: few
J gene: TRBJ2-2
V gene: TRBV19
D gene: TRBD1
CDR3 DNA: TGTGCCAGTAGTCCGACCCGGGACAGGGGGCCCACCGGGGAGCTGTTTTTT
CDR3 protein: CASSPTRDRGPTGELFF

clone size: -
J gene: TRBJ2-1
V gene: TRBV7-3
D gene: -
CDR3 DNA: TGTGCCAGCAGCTTACCGCTCGGGAGTGACAATGAGCAGTTCTTC
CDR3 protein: CASSLPLGSDNEQFF

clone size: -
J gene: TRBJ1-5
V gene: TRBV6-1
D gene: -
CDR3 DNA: TGTGCCAGCAGTGAAGCAGTGACACTTTTCCCCAATCAGCCCCAGCATTTT
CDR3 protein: CASSEAVTLFPNQPQHF

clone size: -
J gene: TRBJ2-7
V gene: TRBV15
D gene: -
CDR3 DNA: TGTGCCACCAGCAGAGAAAGGATCTTAGACTACGAGCAGTACTTC
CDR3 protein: CATSRERILDYEQYF

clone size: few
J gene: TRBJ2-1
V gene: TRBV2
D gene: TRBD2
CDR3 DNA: TGTGCCAGCAGAGGTGCCGGGACTAGCGGAAAGGGGGAGCAGTTCTTC
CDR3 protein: CASRGAGTSGKGEQFF

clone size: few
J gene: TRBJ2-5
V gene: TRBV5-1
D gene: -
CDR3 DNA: TGCGCCAGCAGCTCAGGGTGGGAAGAGACCCAGTACTTC
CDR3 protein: CASSSGWEETQYF

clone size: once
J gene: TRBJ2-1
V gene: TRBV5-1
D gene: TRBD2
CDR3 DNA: TGCGCCAGCAGGGTAGCGGGAGAAAGCGGTGAGCAGTTCTTC
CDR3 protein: CASRVAGESGEQFF

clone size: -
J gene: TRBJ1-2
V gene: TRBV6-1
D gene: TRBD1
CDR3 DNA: TGTGCCAGCAGTGAATCCGGGACAGGGCTCCACTTCTATGGCTACACCTTC
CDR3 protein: CASSESGTGLHFYGYTF

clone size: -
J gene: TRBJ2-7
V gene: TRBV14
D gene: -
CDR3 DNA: TGTGCCAGCAGCCAAGAGTCTTACTCCTACGAGCAGTACTTC
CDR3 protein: CASSQESYSYEQYF

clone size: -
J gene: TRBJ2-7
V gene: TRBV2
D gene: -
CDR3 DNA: TGTGCCAGCAGTGAAGGCGGGACTGATTTCTACGAGCAGTACTTC
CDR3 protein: CASSEGGTDFYEQYF

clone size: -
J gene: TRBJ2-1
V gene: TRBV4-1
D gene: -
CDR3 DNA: TGCGCCAGCAGCCATTCCCCCCTGACAGGTCCCAATGAGCAGTTCTTC
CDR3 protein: CASSHSPLTGPNEQFF

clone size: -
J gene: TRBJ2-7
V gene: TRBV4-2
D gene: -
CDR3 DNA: TGTGCCAGCAGCCAAGATGTCTTAGGCGGACTCATCTACGAGCAGTACTTC
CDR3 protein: CASSQDVLGGLIYEQYF

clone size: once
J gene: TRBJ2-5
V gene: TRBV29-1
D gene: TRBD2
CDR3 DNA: TGCAGCGTTGAAGTCCGGGGGGGCATCCAAGAGACCCAGTACTTC
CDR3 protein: CSVEVRGGIQETQYF

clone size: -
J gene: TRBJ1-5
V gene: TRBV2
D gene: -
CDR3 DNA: TGTGCCAGCGGCTCAGGGGGCAATCAGCCCCAGCATTTT
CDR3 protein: CASGSGGNQPQHF

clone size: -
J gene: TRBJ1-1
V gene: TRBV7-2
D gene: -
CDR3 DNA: TGTGCCAGCAGCTTAGTTGGGGGGGTCGGCACTGAAGCTTTCTTT
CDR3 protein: CASSLVGGVGTEAFF

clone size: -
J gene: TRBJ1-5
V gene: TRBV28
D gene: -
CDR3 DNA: TGTGCCAGCAGCCTCACAGGGAGTAAGCGCAATCAGCCCCAGCATTTT
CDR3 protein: CASSLTGSKRNQPQHF

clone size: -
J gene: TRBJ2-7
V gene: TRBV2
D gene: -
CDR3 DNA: TGTGCCAGCCTCCGCTCCTACGAGCAGTACTTC
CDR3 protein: CASLRSYEQYF

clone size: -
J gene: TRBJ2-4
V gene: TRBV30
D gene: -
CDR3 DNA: TGTGCCTGGAGTCCCGGAGGGTTAGCCAAAAACAGTCAGTACTTC
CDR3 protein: CAWSPGGLAKNSQYF

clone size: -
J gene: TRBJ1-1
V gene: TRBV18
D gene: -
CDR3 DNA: TGTGCCAGCTCATTAGACAGTTACACTGAAGCTTTCTTT
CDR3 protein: CASSLDSYTEAFF

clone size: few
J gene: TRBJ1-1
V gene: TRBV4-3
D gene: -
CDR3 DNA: TGCGCCAGCAGCCCCTCGGCGGGGGCGATTGGTGAAGCTTTCTTT
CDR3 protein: CASSPSAGAIGEAFF

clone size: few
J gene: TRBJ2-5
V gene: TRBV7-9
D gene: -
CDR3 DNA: TGTGCCAGCAGCAACCCGGAAGAGACCCAGTACTTC
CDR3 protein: CASSNPEETQYF

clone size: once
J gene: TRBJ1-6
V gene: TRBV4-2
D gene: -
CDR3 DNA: TGTGCCAGCAGCCAAGAAGTCACAAGCTCCTATAATTCACCCCTCCACTTT
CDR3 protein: CASSQEVTSSYNSPLHF

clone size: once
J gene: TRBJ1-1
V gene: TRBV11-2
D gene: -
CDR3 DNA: TGTGCCAGCAGCTTAAGACAGGAGAACACTGAAGCTTTCTTT
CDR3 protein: CASSLRQENTEAFF

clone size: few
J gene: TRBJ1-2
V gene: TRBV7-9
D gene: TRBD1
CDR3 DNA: TGTGCCAGCAGCTTAGCCTACCGGGACAGGGGAGATGGCTACACCTTC
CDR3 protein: CASSLAYRDRGDGYTF

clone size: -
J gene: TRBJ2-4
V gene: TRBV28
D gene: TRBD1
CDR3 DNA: TGTGCCAGCAGCTCCACAGGGGACCTAGCCAAAAACATTCAGTACTTC
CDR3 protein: CASSSTGDLAKNIQYF

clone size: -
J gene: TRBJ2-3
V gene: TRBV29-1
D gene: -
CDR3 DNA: TGCAGCGCCCTACAGGGTCTAGGCACAGATACGCAGTATTTT
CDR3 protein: CSALQGLGTDTQYF

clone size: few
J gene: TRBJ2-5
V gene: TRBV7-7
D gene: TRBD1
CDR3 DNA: TGTGCCAGCAGCCGGGACAGACAAGAGACCCAGTACTTC
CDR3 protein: CASSRDRQETQYF

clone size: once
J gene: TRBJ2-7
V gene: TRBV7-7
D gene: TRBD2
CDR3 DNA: TGTGCCAGCAGCCCTAGCGGGAGCGAGGAGCAGTACTTC
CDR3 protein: CASSPSGSEEQYF

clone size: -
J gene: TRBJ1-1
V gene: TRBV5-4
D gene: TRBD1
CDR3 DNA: TGTGCCAGCAGCTTGCGACAGGGGAACACTGAAGCTTTCTTT
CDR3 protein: CASSLRQGNTEAFF

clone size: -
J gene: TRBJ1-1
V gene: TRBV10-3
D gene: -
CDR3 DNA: TGTGCCATCAGTGAGTCGAATGGCGGAAACACTGAAGCTTTCTTT
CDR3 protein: CAISESNGGNTEAFF

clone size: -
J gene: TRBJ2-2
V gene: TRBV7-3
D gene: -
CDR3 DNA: TGTGCCAGCAGCCCGACAGGCGTCGAGGAGCTGTTTTTT
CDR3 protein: CASSPTGVEELFF

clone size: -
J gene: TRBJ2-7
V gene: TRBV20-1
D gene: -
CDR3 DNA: TGCAGCCTGCCCCACTCCTACGAGCAGTACTTC
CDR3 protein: CSLPHSYEQYF

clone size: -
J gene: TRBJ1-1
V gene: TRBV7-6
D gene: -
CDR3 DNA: TGTGCCAGCAGCCCCCTTCTAAACACTGAAGCTTTCTTT
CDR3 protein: CASSPLLNTEAFF

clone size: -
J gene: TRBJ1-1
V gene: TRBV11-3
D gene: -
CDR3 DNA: TGTGCCAGCAGCCAAGGAGGGGTGGACACTGAAGCTTTCTTT
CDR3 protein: CASSQGGVDTEAFF

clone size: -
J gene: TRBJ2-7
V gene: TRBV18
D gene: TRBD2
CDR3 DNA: TGTGCCAGCTCACCACCGGGTAGCGGGTACTACGAGCAGTACTTC
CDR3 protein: CASSPPGSGYYEQYF

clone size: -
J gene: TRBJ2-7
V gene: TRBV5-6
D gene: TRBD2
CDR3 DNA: TGTGCCAGCAGCCACAGACCAAGCGGGAGGGTAACCTACGAGCAGTACTTC
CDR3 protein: CASSHRPSGRVTYEQYF

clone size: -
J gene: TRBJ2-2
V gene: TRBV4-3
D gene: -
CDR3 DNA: TGCGCCAGCAGCCAAGACTTAGCGGGACAGGGATCGACCGGGGAGCTGTTTTTT
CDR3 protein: CASSQDLAGQGSTGELFF

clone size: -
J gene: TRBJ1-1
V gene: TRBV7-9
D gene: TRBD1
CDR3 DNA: TGTGCCAGCAGCGCAGACAGGGCCTATGCTGAAGCTTTCTTT
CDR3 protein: CASSADRAYAEAFF

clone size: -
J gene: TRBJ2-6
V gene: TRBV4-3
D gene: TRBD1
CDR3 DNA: TGCGCCAGCAGCCGGACAGGAACGGCTGGGGCCAACGGCCTGACTTTC
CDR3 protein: CASSRTGTAGANGLTF

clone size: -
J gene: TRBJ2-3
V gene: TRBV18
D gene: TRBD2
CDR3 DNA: TGTGCCAGCTCACCAGAAGGGGAGGGTCAAGATACGCAGTATTTT
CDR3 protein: CASSPEGEGQDTQYF

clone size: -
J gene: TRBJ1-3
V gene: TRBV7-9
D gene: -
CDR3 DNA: TGTGCCAGCAGCCCCCGGGACTCACTATTAAACACCATATATTTT
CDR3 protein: CASSPRDSLLNTIYF

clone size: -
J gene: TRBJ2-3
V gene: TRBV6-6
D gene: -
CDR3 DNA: TGTGCCAGCAGTTACAGAGTGGCGGAGACGAGAGATACGCAGTATTTT
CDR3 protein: CASSYRVAETRDTQYF

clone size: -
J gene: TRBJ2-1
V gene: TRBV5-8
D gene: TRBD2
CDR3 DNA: TGTGCCAGCAGCTTGCCCCCGGGGAGCGGGAATACCTACAATGAGCAGTTCTTC
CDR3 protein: CASSLPPGSGNTYNEQFF

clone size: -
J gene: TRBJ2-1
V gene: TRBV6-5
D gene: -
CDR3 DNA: TGTGCCAGTACACCAATACAAAACAATGAGCAGTTCTTC
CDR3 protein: CASTPIQNNEQFF

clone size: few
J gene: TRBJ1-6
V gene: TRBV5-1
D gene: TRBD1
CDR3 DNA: TGCGCCAGCAGCTTGGCCGGGACAGGGAGATCACCCCTCCACTTT
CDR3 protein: CASSLAGTGRSPLHF

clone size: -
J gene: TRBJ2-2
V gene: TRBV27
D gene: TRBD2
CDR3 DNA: TGTGCCAGCAGTTTAAAAGGGACTAGAACCGGGGAGCTGTTTTTT
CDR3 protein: CASSLKGTRTGELFF

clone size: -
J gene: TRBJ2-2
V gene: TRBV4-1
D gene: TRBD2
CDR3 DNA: TGCGCCAGCAGCCAAGCCCGGACTAGCGGGAGAAGAAGCGGGGAGCTGTTTTTT
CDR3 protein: CASSQARTSGRRSGELFF

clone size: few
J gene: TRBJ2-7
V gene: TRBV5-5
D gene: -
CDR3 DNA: TGTGCCAGCACCAAACCCGGCTACGAGCAGTACTTC
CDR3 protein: CASTKPGYEQYF

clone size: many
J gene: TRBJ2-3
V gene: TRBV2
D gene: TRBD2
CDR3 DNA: TGTGCCAGTTATGACGTGGGAGGGCCAGATACGCAGTATTTT
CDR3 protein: CASYDVGGPDTQYF

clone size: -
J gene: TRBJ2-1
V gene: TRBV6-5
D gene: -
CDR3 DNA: TGTGCCAGCAGTCCAGGGTACGCTGAGCAGTTCTTC
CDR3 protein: CASSPGYAEQFF

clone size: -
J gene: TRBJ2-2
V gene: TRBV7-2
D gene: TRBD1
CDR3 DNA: TGTGCCAGCAGCTCACAGGGGGTTTCTGCCGGGGAGCTGTTTTTT
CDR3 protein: CASSSQGVSAGELFF

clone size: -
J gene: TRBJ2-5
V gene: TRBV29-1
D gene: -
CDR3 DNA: TGCAGCGGAAAGCAGCGCCAAGAGACCCAGTACTTC
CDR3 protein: CSGKQRQETQYF

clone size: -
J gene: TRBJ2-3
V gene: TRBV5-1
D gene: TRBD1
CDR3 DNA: TGCGCCAGCAGCTTGCCGCCAGGGGGTGGATCGAGCACAGATACGCAGTATTTT
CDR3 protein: CASSLPPGGGSSTDTQYF

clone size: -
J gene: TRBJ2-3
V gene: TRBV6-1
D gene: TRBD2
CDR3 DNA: TGTGCCAGCAGGCGGACTAGCGGGACAGATACGCAGTATTTT
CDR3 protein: CASRRTSGTDTQYF